This TCR beta chain was sequenced in a study of PD-L1 blockade in urothelial cancer (dated by TCRdb to 2017 to 2019). As for the study more broadly: Therapy was started at some point between 2014 and 2016 for all patients, and atezolizumab 1,200 mg was administered intravenously every 3 weeks. About 85% of the 29 patients were identified as males with urothelial cancer of bladder origin, and a prior smoking history was reported by 18 of 29 patients. Patients had an ECOG performance status of 0 or 1 and had received between 0 and 3 prior chemotherapy regimens. Blood samples were analyzed 3 weeks after the start of treatment (second dose) and 6 weeks after the start of treatment. Blood samples gave a median of around 130,000 T cells and some 83,000 unique TCRs, with a median clonality of roughly 0.08. An exploratory multi-omic analysis was conducted of the somatic, immune and clinical correlates of response to PD-L1 blockade with atezolizumab in urothelial cancer. Pretreatment tumor samples and matched peripheral blood, collected serially before and after atezolizumab treatment, underwent TCR sequencing. Durable clinical benefit meant progression-free survival longer than 6 months, and TCR features were also tested against progression-free and overall survival. In the same patients, whole exome sequencing and RNA sequencing of pretreatment tumors were performed in addition to TCR sequencing. Durable clinical benefit was achieved by nine patients and was not achieved by 20 patients. Pretreatment blood TCR-seq was available for twenty-nine patients, at least one posttreatment blood collection was obtained for 24 patients, and tumor TCR-seq was available for 24 patients. Broad study findings and their caveats: Small sample size (n ≈ 30) and many exploratory analyses mean the results are intended to be hypothesis-generating. A pretreatment peripheral blood TCR clonality below the median was linked to improved progression-free and overall survival. At 3 weeks after the start of treatment, tumor-associated TCR clones in peripheral blood had expanded more in patients with durable benefit (n ≈ 20, p = 0.022).

The cohort comprised around 30 patients with locally advanced or metastatic urothelial carcinoma treated at Memorial Sloan Kettering on a trial protocol. Peripheral blood mononuclear cells were collected pretreatment and during treatment, with between 1 and 8 total time points obtained per patient. The Qiagen DNeasy Blood extraction kit was used to purify genomic DNA from total PBMCs and tumor samples. PBMCs were collected pretreatment and during treatment and were isolated and stored as previously described. Synthetic TCR analog templates were spiked into each PCR so that absolute template abundance could be estimated from read counts. The immunoSEQ assay was used to amplify TCRbeta CDR3 regions from genomic DNA with bias-controlled V and J gene primers. Sequencing of rearranged TCRbeta segments was performed at approximately 20X coverage. In the authors' own workflow: Clustering was used to correct sequencing errors, and CDR3s were annotated against IMGT so that V, D and J genes could be assigned. Out-of-frame and stop-codon sequences were excluded, and only productive TCRbeta rearrangements were used in downstream analyses. To compute clonality, Shannon entropy was normalized by the log of the number of unique productive sequences and then subtracted from one. Clones differing between time points or between blood and tumor were identified using Fisher's exact test with Benjamini-Hochberg correction, with an adjusted p below 0.01 applied as the threshold. TCRdb mirrors the immuneACCESS table, restricted to in-frame sequences. Some clones are absent from its copies; in checked studies, under half trace to an unresolved V gene, and the reason for the others is unknown. That table gives V, J and clone size, and the DNA gave D and trimming. The sample data list about 45,000 clones, and around 88% of these were observed just once. The biggest ten clones account for 3.9% of the sample.

Points on this clone: The target of this receptor is not known. No much larger clone is present one base from it, and per-base qualities are unavailable.

The clonotype comes from an elderly man with urothelial cancer. The sequencing here drew on PBMCs, taken around atezolizumab (anti-PD-L1) treatment.

The CDR3: CASSVDVAGPTDTQYF. The nucleotide sequence is TGTGCCAGCAGCGTAGATGTAGCGGGACCCACAGATACGCAGTATTTT. The V and J segments used are TRBV9 and TRBJ2-3, and TRBD2 matches 8 of the central bases. Its CDR3 holds 16 amino acids, cysteine through phenylalanine. Left in the record is the CDR3 DNA by itself, 48 bases read in frame from the first base. Looking up the germline V gene yields CDR1 SGDLS and CDR2 YYNGEE. Relative to germline, V is missing 0 bases and J is missing 2 bases, with 5 bases of the junction outside any gene match.